The 28 T cell receptor beta chains given below trace back to one sample, sequenced in a study of shared clonotypes between healthy human individuals. Clones were sequenced by immunoSEQ multiplex PCR, and TCRdb holds only the in-frame ones, with some missing. The table records some 490,000 clones, almost 80% of them present only once. The specimen was PBMCs. The receptors derive from a woman between 35 and 50 years old in good health. Some clones in this sample may be carry-over from other donors' samples.

The chain joins TRBV6-1 to TRBJ2-1, with a tentative D call TRBD1 (5 bases). Germline V CDR1 and CDR2: MNHNS, SASEGT. Deletions cut 4 bases from V and 1 base from J, with 14 bases between. The CDR3 totals 16 residues. In DNA form, the CDR3 reads TGTGCCAGCAGTGGGACCCAGGGTAAATCCTACAATGAGCAGTTCTTC. It translates to CASSGTQGKSYNEQFF.

The chain recombines TRBV27 with TRBJ2-2; D is uncertain. The germline CDR1 and CDR2 sequences are MNHEY and SMNVEV (reference sequence). Trimming cost V 4 bases and J 5 bases, with 20 bases left between them. This CDR3 contains 17 residues. The CDR3 region is CASSSFQGWNLTGELFF. Here the CDR3 DNA reads TGTGCCAGCAGTTCTTTTCAAGGGTGGAATTTGACCGGGGAGCTGTTTTTT.

This clone was observed many times. This chain joins TRBV18 and TRBJ2-1; 9 bases map to TRBD2. CDR1 is KGHSH, CDR2 LQKENI, per germline. The CDR3 length is 15 residues. Germline trimming cut 1 base from V and 8 bases from J; bases unmatched to any gene: 6. The CDR3 region is CASSPLAGVGDEQFF. CDR3 in DNA: TGTGCCAGCTCACCACTAGCGGGAGTTGGCGATGAGCAGTTCTTC. The full variable domain, in which reference TRBV18 and TRBJ2-1 provide the parts outside the CDR3, is NAGVMQNPRHLVRRRGQEARLRCSPMKGHSHVYWYRQLPEEGLKFMVYLQKENIIDESGMPKERFSAEFPKEGPSILRIQQVVRGDSAAYFCASSPLAGVGDEQFFGPGTRLTVL.

The V gene is TRBV7-9, the J gene TRBJ2-1; 12 bases align to TRBD2. Trimming took 1 base from V and 4 from J; bases not matched to a gene: 11. Germline-derived CDR1 and CDR2 are SEHNR and FQNEAQ (reference sequence). This CDR3 comprises 19 residues. CDR3 region: CASSLGASGRAGWYNEQFF. As DNA, the CDR3 is TGTGCCAGCAGCTTAGGGGCTAGCGGGAGGGCCGGGTGGTACAATGAGCAGTTCTTC.

The CDR3 is CASSFGLAGPSEQFF. The CDR3 DNA follows: TGCGCCAGCAGCTTCGGACTAGCGGGACCTTCTGAGCAGTTCTTC. The chain is built from TRBV5-1 and TRBJ2-1; 12 nucleotides line up with TRBD2. There are 15 residues in the CDR3. Germline V gene lookup returns CDR1 SGHRS and CDR2 YFSETQ. The trim removed 2 bases at V and 9 bases at J, leaving 6 bases unmatched.

The chain couples TRBV7-6 to TRBJ2-5, with 12 bases matching TRBD2. V lost 0 bases, J lost 4 bases, and 9 bases stayed unmatched. Per germline, CDR1 SGHVS and CDR2 FNYEAQ. The length of the CDR3 is 18 residues. CDR3 region: CASSLAVTGLAGIETQYF. The CDR3, as DNA: TGTGCCAGCAGCTTAGCGGTTACCGGACTAGCGGGAATAGAGACCCAGTACTTC.

CDR3 region: CASQDNQPQHF. As DNA, the CDR3 is TGTGCCAGCCAGGACAATCAGCCCCAGCATTTT. The V and J genes are TRBV6-1 and TRBJ1-5; D uncertain. Trimming removed 8 bases at V and 3 bases at J, with 5 bases between. The CDR3 loop spans 11 amino acids. Looked up from germline, CDR1 is MNHNS and CDR2 is SASEGT.

This rearrangement joins TRBV5-8 to TRBJ2-3, with TRBD2 matching over 9 bases. Per the germline V gene, CDR1 is SGHTS and CDR2 is YDEGEE. The CDR3 runs 12 residues. Trimming cost V 3 bases and J 14 bases; bases outside gene matches: 7. The CDR3 DNA sequence: TGTGCCAGCAGCTCGACTAGCGGAACCGGGTATTTT. Protein product: CASSSTSGTGYF. The full variable domain, rest sourced from reference TRBV5-8 and TRBJ2-3, is EAGVTQSPTHLIKTRGQQATLRCSPISGHTSVYWYQQALGLGLQFLLWYDEGEERNRGNFPPRFSGRQFPNYSSELNVNALELEDSALYLCASSSTSGTGYFGPGTRLTVL.

V and J are TRBV12-5 and TRBJ2-1, with TRBD2 matching over 15 bases. The CDR3 is 18 amino acids. The V gene's germline CDR1 is LGHNT and CDR2 FRNRAP. V gave up 6 bases and J gave up 5 bases; unmatched junction bases: 11. The CDR3, as DNA: TGTGCTAGTGGCCTGGGACTAGCGGGAGGCAATTGGGACAATGAGCAGTTCTTC. It encodes CASGLGLAGGNWDNEQFF.

In the case of this clone: The sample contains more than one DNA sequence encoding this CDR3. The chain carries TRBV10-3 and TRBJ2-3, with a possible D match to TRBD2 (5 bases). Germline assignment: CDR1 ENHRY and CDR2 SYGVKD. The ends were cut back, 0 bases at V and 0 bases at J, with 7 bases in the middle. The CDR3 runs 15 residues. CDR3 region: CAISESGGSTDTQYF. CDR3 sequence (DNA): TGTGCCATCAGTGAGTCGGGCGGGAGCACAGATACGCAGTATTTT.

The V call is TRBV27, the J call TRBJ2-5, with 8 bases aligning to TRBD1. J gave up 4 bases and V 3 bases, and 10 bases lay outside the gene matches. The CDR3 spans 16 residues. Germline V gene sequence: CDR1 MNHEY, CDR2 SMNVEV (reference sequence). The CDR3 region has the DNA TGTGCCAGCAGTTTCAGGGGGCGGGGAGTAGGAGAGACCCAGTACTTC. This gives the protein CASSFRGRGVGETQYF.

This chain links TRBV11-2 with TRBJ1-1; no firm D call. Between the trimmed V and J ends, which lost 6 bases and 8 bases, there was a span of 7 bases. This CDR3 is 10 amino acids long. Germline lookup yields CDR1 SGHAT and CDR2 FQNNGV. This CDR3 is CASSIKEAFF. CDR3 sequence (DNA): TGTGCCAGCAGTATTAAAGAAGCTTTCTTT.

Only one count was recorded for this clone. The chain has TRBV4-1 and TRBJ2-5; 12 nucleotides line up with TRBD1. V gave up 0 bases and J gave up 7 bases; unmatched junction bases: 9. The CDR3 sequence is 17 residues long. Germline CDR1 MGHRA, CDR2 YSYEKL. The CDR3 spells CASSQDPPGTGGGTQYF. CDR3 bases: TGCGCCAGCAGCCAAGATCCCCCCGGGACAGGGGGCGGGACCCAGTACTTC.

This chain connects TRBV9 to TRBJ1-2; possible D gene TRBD1, 6 bases. This CDR3 is built from 15 residues. The V gene's germline CDR1 is SGDLS and CDR2 YYNGEE. The germline V and J ends were trimmed by 0 bases and 2 bases, with 11 bases remaining between them. The CDR3: CASSVAWQGNYGYTF. In nucleotides, the CDR3 is TGTGCCAGCAGCGTAGCTTGGCAGGGGAACTATGGCTACACCTTC.

This clone was picked up many times. The V and J genes are TRBV2 and TRBJ2-7; perhaps TRBD1 as D (7 bases). Trimming left V 6 bases short and J 0 bases short, with 12 bases between. CDR1 is SNHLY, CDR2 FYNNEI, per germline. The CDR3 length is 14 residues. The CDR3 DNA follows: TGTGCCAGCAGGGAGGGACAGATCTCCTACGAGCAGTACTTC. Its translation: CASREGQISYEQYF. Filled out from reference TRBV2 and TRBJ2-7, the complete variable domain reads EPEVTQTPSHQVTQMGQEVILRCVPISNHLYFYWYRQILGQKVEFLVSFYNNEISEKSEIFDDQFSVERPDGSNFTLKIRSTKLEDSAMYFCASREGQISYEQYFGPGTRLTVT.

CDR3 nucleotides: TGTGCCAGCACGGAATTAGCCCAAACCGGGGAGCTGTTTTTT. Its translation is CASTELAQTGELFF. The gene calls are TRBV2 and TRBJ2-2, with D unresolved. This CDR3 has 14 amino acids. Trimming left V 7 bases short and J 5 bases short, with 14 bases between. The germline V gene has CDR1 SNHLY and CDR2 FYNNEI.

The chain combines TRBV28 with TRBJ2-7; 15 nucleotides align to TRBD2. Per germline, CDR1 MDHEN and CDR2 SYDVKM. There are 18 residues in the CDR3. The ends lost 5 bases at V and 5 bases at J; junction bases unmatched: 13. The CDR3 spells CASSGDPWTSGRADEQYF. The CDR3, as DNA: TGTGCCAGCAGTGGGGACCCGTGGACTAGCGGGAGGGCTGACGAGCAGTACTTC.

This chain connects TRBV19 to TRBJ1-3; no definite D call. CDR1 is LNHDA, CDR2 SQIVND, per germline (reference sequence). V gave up 8 bases and J gave up 0 bases, with 8 bases separating them. The CDR3 is made up of 13 amino acids. The CDR3 sequence: CASVAYSGNTIYF. The DNA for the CDR3 is TGTGCCAGTGTGGCCTACTCTGGAAACACCATATATTTT. The whole variable domain, filled in from reference TRBV19 and TRBJ1-3, reads DGGITQSPKYLFRKEGQNVTLSCEQNLNHDAMYWYRQDPGQGLRLIYYSQIVNDFQKGDIAEGYSVSREKKESFPLTVTSAQKNPTAFYLCASVAYSGNTIYFGEGSWLTVV.

The genes are TRBV6-1 and TRBJ2-2; D is perhaps TRBD1 (5 bases). Trimming stripped 1 base from V and 2 bases from J, with 8 bases between. Germline V CDR1 and CDR2: MNHNS, SASEGT. CDR3 size: 15 residues. Here the CDR3 DNA reads TGTGCCAGCAGTGAAGGACAGACAAACACCGGGGAGCTGTTTTTT. It yields the protein CASSEGQTNTGELFF.

The chain joins TRBV4-1 to TRBJ1-2; the match to TRBD1 covers 7 bases. CDR1 MGHRA and CDR2 YSYEKL come from the germline V gene. The CDR3 has 16 amino acids. V dropped 2 bases and J dropped 3; count of bases not matched to a gene: 9. CDR3 nucleotides: TGCGCCAGCAGCCAACACAACAGGGGAGCTGACTATGGCTACACCTTC. Its protein is CASSQHNRGADYGYTF.

The chain uses TRBV6-1 and TRBJ2-5; 9 nucleotides line up with TRBD1. With V trimmed by 6 bases and J by 1 base, 6 bases remained unmatched. The CDR3 length is 15 residues. Per germline, CDR1 MNHNS and CDR2 SASEGT. The CDR3 region has the DNA TGTGCCAGCAGAGGCGGGACAGGGCCCCAAGAGACCCAGTACTTC. Its protein product is CASRGGTGPQETQYF.

The chain joins TRBV6-6 to TRBJ2-3; D is possibly TRBD2 (5 bases). Germline loops: CDR1 MNHNY, CDR2 SVGAGI (reference sequence). This CDR3 is built from 16 residues. Trimming stripped 2 bases from V and 3 bases from J, with 15 bases between. CDR3 region: CASSYEGIGRTDTQYF. DNA for the CDR3: TGTGCCAGCAGTTACGAGGGTATTGGAAGAACAGATACGCAGTATTTT.

The genes are TRBV18 and TRBJ2-2; D gene ambiguous. Trimming left V 6 bases short and J 0 bases short, with 2 bases between. Per germline, CDR1 KGHSH and CDR2 LQKENI. The CDR3 consists of 12 residues. CDR3 residues: CASSANTGELFF. CDR3 nucleotide sequence: TGTGCCAGCTCGGCGAACACCGGGGAGCTGTTTTTT.

To note about this clone: Being one base from a much bigger clone, this may be a read error. Different DNA sequences within this sample yield the same CDR3. This rearrangement joins TRBV30 to TRBJ1-5, with a weak D call TRBD1 (6 bases). The CDR3 totals 16 residues. Germline values: CDR1 GTSNPN, CDR2 SVGIG (reference sequence). The CDR3 nucleotides read TGCGCCTGGAGTAGGCGGGACAATGGCTGGTGGGAGCCCCAGCATTTT. Amino acids: CAWSRRDNGWWEPQHF.

The rearrangement links TRBV30 to TRBJ1-5; tentative D call: TRBD1 (5 bases). Trimming left V 3 bases short and J 7 bases short, with 16 bases between. CDR1 is GTSNPN and CDR2 is SVGIG in the germline V gene (reference sequence). CDR3 length: 14 residues. The CDR3 nucleotides read TGTGCCTGGAGCGGACGACTGGGGCGACAGCCCCAGCATTTT. Protein: CAWSGRLGRQPQHF.

The genes are TRBV27 and TRBJ2-1; 13 nucleotides match TRBD2. Germline V gene sequence: CDR1 MNHEY, CDR2 SMNVEV (reference sequence). The CDR3 extends over 15 amino acids. Trimming took 6 bases from V and 9 from J; bases not matched to a gene: 8. CDR3 DNA sequence: TGTGCCAGCAGCACACTAGCGGGAGGGCCCGGTGAGCAGTTCTTC. Amino acids: CASSTLAGGPGEQFF.

The chain's CDR3 is CASSEGHLSATQYF. CDR3 sequence (DNA): TGTGCCAGCAGTGAAGGGCACCTTTCCGCGACCCAGTACTTC. The gene calls are TRBV2 and TRBJ2-5; D unresolved. Germline loops: CDR1 SNHLY, CDR2 FYNNEI. The CDR3 has 14 residues. The ends were cut back, 1 base at V and 7 bases at J, with 13 bases in the middle. Full variable domain (remainder filled in from reference TRBV2 and TRBJ2-5): EPEVTQTPSHQVTQMGQEVILRCVPISNHLYFYWYRQILGQKVEFLVSFYNNEISEKSEIFDDQFSVERPDGSNFTLKIRSTKLEDSAMYFCASSEGHLSATQYFGPGTRLLVL.

J is TRBJ2-5 and V is TRBV5-1, with D possibly called TRBD1 or TRBD2 (6 bases each). The CDR3 length is 13 residues. V was clipped by 2 bases and J by 5 bases, with 10 bases between them. CDR1 is SGHRS, CDR2 YFSETQ, per germline. The CDR3 DNA sequence: TGCGCCAGCAGCTTTCTAGGGGGGGAGACCCAGTACTTC. It specifies CASSFLGGETQYF.